The 30 T cell receptor beta chains reported below all come from one sample, sequenced in a study of blood T cell repertoires in COVID-19 (dated by TCRdb to 2020 to 2021). Library construction relied on the immunoSEQ multiplex PCR assay. Held by TCRdb, this immuneACCESS table contains in-frame sequences only and omits some clones. Under half of the omission traces to an unresolved V gene where checked; the cause of the rest is unknown. For this sample there are about 310,000 clones; 70% to 90% appear just once. The ten largest make up 9.5% of the sample. The sequenced sample was PBMCs or T cells enriched from blood (not recorded which). The receptors shown here come from a woman aged 40 to 50 who had recovered from COVID-19.

The rearrangement uses TRBV5-1 and TRBJ2-7; TRBD1 aligns across 8 bases. Trimming cost V 4 bases and J 2 bases; bases outside gene matches: 8. Germline CDR1 is SGHRS and CDR2 is YFSETQ. The CDR3 extends over 15 amino acids. CDR3 bases: TGCGCCAGCAGCCTCCAGGGGGCCGAGGCCTACGAGCAGTACTTC. Protein: CASSLQGAEAYEQYF.

The V gene is TRBV4-1, the J gene TRBJ2-1, with 7 bases matching TRBD2. CDR1 is MGHRA, CDR2 YSYEKL, per germline. V was pared by 2 bases and J by 10 bases, with 8 bases of the junction left unmatched. This CDR3 comprises 14 residues. CDR3 sequence reads: CASSQLEAGVEQFF. In nucleotides, the CDR3 is TGCGCCAGCAGCCAACTTGAGGCGGGAGTAGAGCAGTTCTTC.

The genes are TRBV9 and TRBJ2-4; D might be TRBD2 (5 bases). Germline CDR1 reads SGDLS; CDR2 reads YYNGEE. The V gene lost 0 bases and the J gene lost 2 bases, with 15 bases spanning the gap. There are 17 residues in the CDR3. CDR3 sequence: CASSVDGGDGTKNIQYF. DNA of the CDR3: TGTGCCAGCAGCGTAGATGGAGGTGACGGTACCAAAAACATTCAGTACTTC.

The V and J genes are TRBV27 and TRBJ1-5; D gene ambiguous. This CDR3 has 12 residues. Trimming took 6 bases from V and 6 from J, leaving 9 bases between them. CDR1 and CDR2 from the germline V gene are MNHEY and SMNVEV (reference sequence). As DNA, the CDR3 is TGTGCCAGCAGCGGGGTGGGTCAGCCCCAGCATTTT. Protein product: CASSGVGQPQHF.

V is TRBV11-3 and J is TRBJ2-7; perhaps TRBD2 as D (6 bases). The CDR3 is made up of 16 amino acids. CDR1 is SGHNT and CDR2 is YENEEA in the germline V gene. V was pared by 2 bases and J by 4 bases, with 18 bases between. Here the CDR3 reads CASSLMAAQSGYEQYF. The CDR3 DNA reads TGTGCCAGCAGCTTAATGGCGGCTCAGAGCGGGTACGAGCAGTACTTC. Supplemented by reference TRBV11-3 and TRBJ2-7, the full variable domain reads EAGVVQSPRYKIIEKKQPVAFWCNPISGHNTLYWYLQNLGQGPELLIRYENEEAVDDSQLPKDRFSAERLKGVDSTLKIQPAELGDSAVYLCASSLMAAQSGYEQYFGPGTRLTVT.

The rearrangement links TRBV28 to TRBJ2-7; tentative D call: TRBD1 (6 bases). The CDR3 has 16 residues. The ends were cut back, 5 bases at V and 7 bases at J, with 24 bases in the middle. The germline V gene has CDR1 MDHEN and CDR2 SYDVKM. DNA for the CDR3: TGTGCCAGCAGTCATGCAAAACTGACAGGCCCGAGGGAGCAGTACTTC. This encodes CASSHAKLTGPREQYF. Together with reference TRBV28 and TRBJ2-7, the CDR3 gives the full variable domain: DVKVTQSSRYLVKRTGEKVFLECVQDMDHENMFWYRQDPGLGLRLIYFSYDVKMKEKGDIPEGYSVSREKKERFSLILESASTNQTSMYLCASSHAKLTGPREQYFGPGTRLTVT.

A few counts support this clone. V usage is TRBV5-1 and J usage is TRBJ2-7; 11 bases agree with TRBD2. The CDR3 sequence is 17 residues long. V was pared by 0 bases and J by 2 bases, with 7 bases of the junction left unmatched. Germline lookup yields CDR1 SGHRS and CDR2 YFSETQ. CDR3 sequence (DNA): TGCGCCAGCAGCTTGGCCGGACTAGCGGGCGCAGCCTACGAGCAGTACTTC. Translating gives CASSLAGLAGAAYEQYF. The whole variable domain, filled in from reference TRBV5-1 and TRBJ2-7, reads KAGVTQTPRYLIKTRGQQVTLSCSPISGHRSVSWYQQTPGQGLQFLFEYFSETQRNKGNFPGRFSGRQFSNSRSEMNVSTLELGDSALYLCASSLAGLAGAAYEQYFGPGTRLTVT.

The V call is TRBV30, the J call TRBJ1-6; D call uncertain. The CDR3 covers 15 residues. Germline V CDR1 and CDR2: GTSNPN, SVGIG (reference sequence). V lost 2 bases and J 5 bases, leaving 13 bases between the germline ends. CDR3 bases: TGTGCCTGGAGTTTAAAGCTCACCGATAATTCACCCCTCCACTTT. Translating it yields CAWSLKLTDNSPLHF.

The chain recombines TRBV28 with TRBJ1-4; 7 nucleotides align to TRBD1. This CDR3 comprises 14 residues. Germline CDR1 and CDR2: MDHEN and SYDVKM. The trim removed 6 bases at V and 7 bases at J, leaving 8 bases unmatched. This chain's CDR3 is CASRSTGFAEKLFF. CDR3 sequence (DNA): TGTGCCAGCAGATCGACAGGGTTCGCTGAAAAACTGTTTTTT.

The V gene is TRBV7-8, the J gene TRBJ2-7; no reliable D call. The CDR3 totals 14 residues. The germline V gene has CDR1 SGHVS and CDR2 FQNEAQ. V was trimmed by 7 bases and J by 0 bases, leaving 13 bases between them. This CDR3 is CASTRQISSYEQYF. The CDR3 DNA reads TGTGCCAGCACCCGCCAGATCAGCTCCTACGAGCAGTACTTC.

This chain uses TRBV24-1 with TRBJ2-5, with 9 bases aligning to TRBD1. Germline V lookup: CDR1 KGHDR, CDR2 SFDVKD. CDR3 length equals 15 residues. The V gene end was trimmed by 2 bases and the J gene end by 5 bases; junction bases not matched to a gene: 5. The CDR3 coding sequence is TGTGCCACCAGTGATTATACAGGGGGCGAGGAGACCCAGTACTTC. It is translated as CATSDYTGGEETQYF.

V is TRBV6-5 and J is TRBJ1-1, with 7 bases matching TRBD1. The germline V gene has CDR1 MNHEY and CDR2 SVGAGI. The CDR3 runs 14 residues. V trimming: 1 base; J trimming: 4 bases; junction bases outside the gene matches: 3. In nucleotides, the CDR3 is TGTGCCAGCAGTTACTTTCAGGGGGGCACTGAAGCTTTCTTT. This gives the protein CASSYFQGGTEAFF.

The V call is TRBV9, the J call TRBJ1-1, with no clear D. CDR1 is SGDLS, CDR2 YYNGEE, per germline. Between the trimmed V and J ends, which lost 2 bases and 9 bases, there was a span of 14 bases. The CDR3 is 13 amino acids. CDR3 sequence reads: CASSVSRRRKAFF. The CDR3 region has the DNA TGTGCCAGCAGCGTCTCGAGGAGAAGGAAAGCTTTCTTT.

The sample holds a few counts of this clone. This chain links TRBV7-8 with TRBJ2-7; 12 nucleotides agree with TRBD1. Germline CDR1 and CDR2: SGHVS and FQNEAQ. The CDR3 has 15 residues. After removal of 3 bases from V and 7 bases from J, the junction contained 7 bases not matched to a gene. This CDR3 reads CASSFLGQGAQEQYF. CDR3 nucleotide sequence: TGTGCCAGCAGCTTTTTGGGACAGGGGGCACAAGAGCAGTACTTC.

The V and J genes are TRBV29-1 and TRBJ1-5, with 9 bases identical to TRBD1. CDR3 length equals 13 residues. The germline gives CDR1 SQVTM, CDR2 ANQGSEA. V lost 7 bases and J lost 9; bases outside the gene matches: 10. CDR3 residues: CSATTGGVGPQHF. The CDR3 DNA reads TGCAGCGCGACGACAGGGGGAGTGGGGCCCCAGCATTTT.

Worth noting for this clone: This same CDR3 is encoded by further DNA sequences in the sample. V is TRBV7-6 and J is TRBJ1-3; D gene ambiguous. The CDR3 extends over 15 amino acids. From germline, CDR1 is SGHVS and CDR2 FNYEAQ. Between the trimmed V and J ends, which lost 1 base and 0 bases, there was a span of 7 bases. CDR3 in amino acids: CASSLGWSSGNTIYF. The CDR3 coding sequence is TGTGCCAGCAGCTTAGGCTGGAGCTCTGGAAACACCATATATTTT.

This sequence joins TRBV7-9 and TRBJ2-1; 11 nucleotides match TRBD2. Germline values: CDR1 SEHNR, CDR2 FQNEAQ (reference sequence). V gave up 3 bases and J gave up 7 bases; unmatched junction bases: 8. CDR3 length equals 16 residues. The CDR3 bases are TGTGCCAGCAGCTTCCAACTAGCGGGAGTTTCAAATGAGCAGTTCTTC. The encoded protein is CASSFQLAGVSNEQFF.

The V gene is TRBV11-3, the J gene TRBJ2-7; 11 bases are a match to TRBD2. CDR3 length equals 16 residues. Losses at the gene ends were 0 bases for V and 4 bases for J; bases not matched to a gene: 5. Germline V gene lookup returns CDR1 SGHNT and CDR2 YENEEA. The chain's CDR3 is CASSLDSLAGVYEQYF. The DNA of the CDR3 is TGTGCCAGCAGCTTAGATTCACTAGCGGGGGTTTACGAGCAGTACTTC.

The chain employs TRBV19 and TRBJ1-3; D is undetermined. This CDR3 is 13 amino acids long. With 1 base removed from V and 5 bases from J, the gap between germline ends came to 6 bases. The V gene's germline CDR1 is LNHDA and CDR2 SQIVND (reference sequence). CDR3 in DNA: TGTGCCAGTAGTATAGGGCCGCGAAACACCATATATTTT. Protein product: CASSIGPRNTIYF.

This clone was counted a single time. The chain uses TRBV7-2 and TRBJ2-2, with D tentatively TRBD2 (6 bases). Germline CDR1 reads SGHTA; CDR2 reads FQGNSA. The CDR3 length is 15 residues. V was cut by 3 bases and J by 3 bases, with 11 bases left in between. Here the CDR3 reads CASSFVGGYTGELFF. CDR3 DNA: TGTGCCAGCAGCTTCGTCGGGGGATACACCGGGGAGCTGTTTTTT.

This clone was seen only a few times. This rearrangement joins TRBV12-5 to TRBJ2-1; no clear D gene. Looked up from germline, CDR1 is LGHNT and CDR2 is FRNRAP. The CDR3 is 15 amino acids. V lost 0 bases and J 8 bases, leaving 14 bases between the germline ends. The CDR3 DNA is TGTGCTAGTGGTTTGGTAGGCACAGTGTACTATGAGCAGTTCTTC. Its protein is CASGLVGTVYYEQFF. The whole variable domain, filled in from reference TRBV12-5 and TRBJ2-1, reads DARVTQTPRHKVTEMGQEVTMRCQPILGHNTVFWYRQTMMQGLELLAYFRNRAPLDDSGMPKDRFSAEMPDATLATLKIQPSEPRDSAVYFCASGLVGTVYYEQFFGPGTRLTVL.

This chain links TRBV5-1 with TRBJ1-5; D gene ambiguous. V was cut by 1 base and J by 4 bases, with 15 bases left in between. Germline V gives CDR1 SGHRS, CDR2 YFSETQ. This CDR3 has 16 amino acids. CDR3 in amino acids: CASSLREIWANQPQHF. DNA of the CDR3: TGCGCCAGCAGCTTGAGAGAGATATGGGCGAATCAGCCCCAGCATTTT. The full variable domain, with the rest looked up from reference TRBV5-1 and TRBJ1-5, is KAGVTQTPRYLIKTRGQQVTLSCSPISGHRSVSWYQQTPGQGLQFLFEYFSETQRNKGNFPGRFSGRQFSNSRSEMNVSTLELGDSALYLCASSLREIWANQPQHFGDGTRLSIL.

V is TRBV7-2 and J is TRBJ2-3, with D maybe TRBD1 (6 bases). The V end was cut by 5 bases, the J end by 0 bases, with 9 bases between. The CDR3 extends over 14 amino acids. Per germline, CDR1 SGHTA and CDR2 FQGNSA. DNA of the CDR3: TGTGCCAGCAGCCCGGGACACAGCACAGATACGCAGTATTTT. This sequence encodes CASSPGHSTDTQYF.

This chain uses TRBV2 with TRBJ2-6, with D uncertain. The CDR3 runs to 16 residues. The V end was cut by 2 bases, the J end by 0 bases, with 8 bases between. Per the germline V gene, CDR1 is SNHLY and CDR2 is FYNNEI. The CDR3 loop reads CASSENSYSGANVLTF. CDR3 bases: TGTGCCAGCAGTGAAAACAGCTACTCTGGGGCCAACGTCCTGACTTTC.

The chain couples TRBV2 to TRBJ2-3; 9 bases are a match to TRBD2. CDR1 and CDR2 (germline): SNHLY, FYNNEI. With 0 bases clipped from V and 0 bases from J, the junction kept 7 bases outside the gene matches. The CDR3 runs 18 residues. DNA for the CDR3: TGTGCCAGCAGTGAAGCGGACCGTAGCGGGGGAAGCACAGATACGCAGTATTTT. It yields the protein CASSEADRSGGSTDTQYF.

This clone has more than one count but fewer than ten. The gene calls are TRBV4-3 and TRBJ1-3; 7 positions match TRBD1. The CDR3 contains 16 residues. With V trimmed by 0 bases and J by 5 bases, 7 bases remained unmatched. Germline CDR1 LGHNA, CDR2 YSLEER. In DNA form, the CDR3 reads TGCGCCAGCAGCCAAGATCGGAGGGGGCAAAGAAACACCATATATTTT. It translates to CASSQDRRGQRNTIYF.

In DNA form, the CDR3 reads TGTGCCAGCAGGGGGACAGGGAACACCGGGGAGCTGTTTTTT. Translated, it gives CASRGTGNTGELFF. The genes are TRBV27 and TRBJ2-2; TRBD1 matches at 8 bases. Germline values: CDR1 MNHEY, CDR2 SMNVEV (reference sequence). The CDR3 loop spans 14 amino acids. V lost 6 bases, J lost 1 base, and 1 base stayed unmatched.

This clone came up a few times. This chain uses TRBV27 with TRBJ2-1; a weak D match, TRBD1 (6 bases). The V gene lost 5 bases and the J gene lost 6 bases, with 8 bases spanning the gap. In germline, CDR1 is MNHEY, CDR2 SMNVEV (reference sequence). The CDR3 runs 12 residues. CDR3 sequence (DNA): TGTGCCAGCAGTCAACAGGGCAATGAGCAGTTCTTC. Encoded protein: CASSQQGNEQFF.

About this clone itself: Germline and junction disagree at one end, which may indicate a read error. The CDR3 DNA reads TGCAGCGTGGAAGTGCCAGGGGGCGGTGAAAAACTGTTTTTT. Amino acid sequence: CSVEVPGGGEKLFF. The gene calls are TRBV29-1 and TRBJ1-4; TRBD1 aligns across 8 bases. The CDR3 is made up of 14 amino acids. CDR1 is SQVTM, CDR2 ANQGSEA, per germline.

The V gene is TRBV29-1, the J gene TRBJ2-7; 9 nucleotides align to TRBD1. Germline V gene sequence: CDR1 SQVTM, CDR2 ANQGSEA. This CDR3 has 13 residues. Trimming took 3 bases from V and 5 from J; bases not matched to a gene: 5. CDR3 protein: CSVDTDRGDEQYF. The CDR3 bases are TGCAGCGTTGATACCGACAGGGGGGACGAGCAGTACTTC.